This T cell receptor beta chain comes out of a study of T cells after somatic rescue of genetic block. The germline gives CDR1 SGHTS, CDR2 YDEGEE. J was trimmed by 2 bases and V by 4 bases; bases with no gene match: 3. CDR3 size: 15 residues. The data were produced by immunoSEQ multiplex PCR, yet TCRdb's version contains in-frame clones alone and is incomplete. The top ten hold about 2.9% of the sample, which has tens of thousands of clones, 85% to 95% seen once. The sequence was obtained from a man aged 35 to 55. Sequenced: peripheral blood mononuclear cells (PBMCs). The chain couples TRBV5-8 to TRBJ2-6; 7 bases agree with TRBD1. CDR3 protein: CASSIDRAGANVLTF. The CDR3 DNA is TGTGCCAGCAGCATCGACAGGGCTGGGGCCAACGTCCTGACTTTC.